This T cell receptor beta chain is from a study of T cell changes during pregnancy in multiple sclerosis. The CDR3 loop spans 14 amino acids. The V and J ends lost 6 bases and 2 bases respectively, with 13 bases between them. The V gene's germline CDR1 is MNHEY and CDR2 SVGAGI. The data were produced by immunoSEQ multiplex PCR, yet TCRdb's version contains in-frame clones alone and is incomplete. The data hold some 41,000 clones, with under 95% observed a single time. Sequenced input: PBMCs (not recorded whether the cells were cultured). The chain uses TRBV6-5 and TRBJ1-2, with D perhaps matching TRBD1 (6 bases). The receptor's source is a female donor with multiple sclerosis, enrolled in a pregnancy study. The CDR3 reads CASSQAGVNYGYTF. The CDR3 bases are TGTGCCAGCAGCCAGGCAGGGGTAAACTATGGCTACACCTTC.